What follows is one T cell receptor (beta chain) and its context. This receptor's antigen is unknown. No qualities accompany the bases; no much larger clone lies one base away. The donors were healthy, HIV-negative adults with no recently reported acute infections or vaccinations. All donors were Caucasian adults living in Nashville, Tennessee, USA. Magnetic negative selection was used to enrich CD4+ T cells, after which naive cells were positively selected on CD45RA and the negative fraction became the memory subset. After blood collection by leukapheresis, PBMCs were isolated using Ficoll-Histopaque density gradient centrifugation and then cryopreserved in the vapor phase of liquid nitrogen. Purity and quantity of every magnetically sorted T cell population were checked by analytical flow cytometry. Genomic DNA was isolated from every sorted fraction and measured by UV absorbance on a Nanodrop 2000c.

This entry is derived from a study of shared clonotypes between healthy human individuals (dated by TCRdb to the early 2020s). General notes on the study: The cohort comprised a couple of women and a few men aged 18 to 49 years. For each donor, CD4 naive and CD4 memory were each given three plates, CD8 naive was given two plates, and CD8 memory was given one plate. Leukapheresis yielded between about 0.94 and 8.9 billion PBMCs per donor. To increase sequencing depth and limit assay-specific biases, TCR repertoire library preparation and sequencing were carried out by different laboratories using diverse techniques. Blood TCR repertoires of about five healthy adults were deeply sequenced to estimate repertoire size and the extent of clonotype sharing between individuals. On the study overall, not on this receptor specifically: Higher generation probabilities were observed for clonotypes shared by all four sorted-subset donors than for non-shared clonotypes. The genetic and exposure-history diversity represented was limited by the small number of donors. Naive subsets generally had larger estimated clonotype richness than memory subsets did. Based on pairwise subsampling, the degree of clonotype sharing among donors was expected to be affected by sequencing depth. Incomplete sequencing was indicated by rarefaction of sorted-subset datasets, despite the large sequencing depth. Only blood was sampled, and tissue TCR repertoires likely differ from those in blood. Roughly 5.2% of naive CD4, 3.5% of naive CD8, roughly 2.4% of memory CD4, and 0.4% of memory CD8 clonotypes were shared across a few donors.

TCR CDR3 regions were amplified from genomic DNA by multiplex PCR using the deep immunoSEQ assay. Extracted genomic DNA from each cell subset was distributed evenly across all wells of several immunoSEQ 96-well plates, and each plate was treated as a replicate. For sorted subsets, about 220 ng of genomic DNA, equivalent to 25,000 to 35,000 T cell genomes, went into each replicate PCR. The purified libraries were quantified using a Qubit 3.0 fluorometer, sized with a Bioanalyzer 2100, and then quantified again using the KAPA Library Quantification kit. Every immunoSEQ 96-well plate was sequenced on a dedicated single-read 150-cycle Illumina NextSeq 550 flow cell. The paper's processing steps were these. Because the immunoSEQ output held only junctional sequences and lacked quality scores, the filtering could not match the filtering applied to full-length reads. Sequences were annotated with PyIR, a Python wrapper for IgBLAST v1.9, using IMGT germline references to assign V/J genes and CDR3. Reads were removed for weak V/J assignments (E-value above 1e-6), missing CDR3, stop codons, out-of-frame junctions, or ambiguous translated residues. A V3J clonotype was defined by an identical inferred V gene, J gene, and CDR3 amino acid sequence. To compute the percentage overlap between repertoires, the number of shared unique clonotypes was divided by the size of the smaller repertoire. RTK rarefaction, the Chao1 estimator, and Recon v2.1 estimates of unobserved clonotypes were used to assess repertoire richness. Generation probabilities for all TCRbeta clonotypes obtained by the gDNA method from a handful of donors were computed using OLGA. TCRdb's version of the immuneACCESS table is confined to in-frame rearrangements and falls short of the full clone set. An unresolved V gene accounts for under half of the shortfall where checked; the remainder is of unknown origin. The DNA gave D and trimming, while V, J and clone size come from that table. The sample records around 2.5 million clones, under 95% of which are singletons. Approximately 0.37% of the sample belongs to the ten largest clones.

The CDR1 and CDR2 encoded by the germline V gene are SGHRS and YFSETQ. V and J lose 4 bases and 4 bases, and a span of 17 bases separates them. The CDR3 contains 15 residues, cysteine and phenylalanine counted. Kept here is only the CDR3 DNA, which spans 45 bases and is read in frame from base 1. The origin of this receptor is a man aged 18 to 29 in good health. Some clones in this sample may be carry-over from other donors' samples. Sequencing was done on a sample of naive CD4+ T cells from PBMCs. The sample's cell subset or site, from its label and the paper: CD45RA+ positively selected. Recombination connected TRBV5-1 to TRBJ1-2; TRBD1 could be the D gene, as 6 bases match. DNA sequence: TGCGCCAGCAGCGTGGGACACGAATCCCTCTATGGCTACACCTTC. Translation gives CASSVGHESLYGYTF.